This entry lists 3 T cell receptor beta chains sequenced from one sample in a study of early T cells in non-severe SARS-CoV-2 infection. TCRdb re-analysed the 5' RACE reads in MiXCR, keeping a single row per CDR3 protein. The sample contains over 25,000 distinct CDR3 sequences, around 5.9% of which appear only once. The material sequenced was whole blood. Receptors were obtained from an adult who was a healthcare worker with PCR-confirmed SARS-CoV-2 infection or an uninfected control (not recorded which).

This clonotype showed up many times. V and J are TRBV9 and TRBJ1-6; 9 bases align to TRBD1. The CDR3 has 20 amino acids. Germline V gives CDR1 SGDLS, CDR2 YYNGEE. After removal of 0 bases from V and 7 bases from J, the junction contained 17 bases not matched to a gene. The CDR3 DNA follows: TGTGCCAGCAGCGTAGCCCGGGACAGGGATCGATCGGTGGGAAATTCACCCCTCCACTTT. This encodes CASSVARDRDRSVGNSPLHF. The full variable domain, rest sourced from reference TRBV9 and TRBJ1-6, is DSGVTQTPKHLITATGQRVTLRCSPRSGDLSVYWYQQSLDQGLQFLIQYYNGEERAKGNILERFSAQQFPDLHSELNLSSLELGDSALYFCASSVARDRDRSVGNSPLHFGNGTRLTVT.

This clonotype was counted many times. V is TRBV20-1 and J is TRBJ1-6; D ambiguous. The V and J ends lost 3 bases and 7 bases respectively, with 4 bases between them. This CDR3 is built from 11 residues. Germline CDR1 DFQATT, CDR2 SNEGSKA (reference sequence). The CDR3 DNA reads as TGCAGTGCTAGGATAAATTCACCCCTCCACTTT. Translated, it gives CSARINSPLHF.

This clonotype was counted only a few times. This CDR3 is CASSRTASSGNTIYF. CDR3 nucleotide sequence: TGCGCCAGCAGTCGGACGGCGAGCTCTGGAAACACCATATATTTT. The chain is built from TRBV4-1 and TRBJ1-3; D remains ambiguous. This CDR3 comprises 15 residues. With 6 bases removed from V and 0 bases from J, the gap between germline ends came to 12 bases. Germline V CDR1 and CDR2: MGHRA, YSYEKL.